This T cell receptor beta chain emerged from a study of T cell clonotyping in hematopoietic cell transplantation. Regarding the study as a whole: Few recipient clonotypes overlapped donors; over 95% were de novo at given depth. Graft donor and pretransplant recipient Inverse Simpson Index values predicted broader posttransplant TCR diversity. After transplant, recipient diversity fell while pathologically expanded clonotypes grew through day 180. Without cell sorting, CD4 versus CD8 contributions remain unresolved.

Method: immunoSEQ multiplex PCR; TCRdb's copy keeps in-frame clones and lacks some. This sample has approximately 7,000 clones, with approximately 89% found just once. Details on this clone: What it recognizes is unknown.

Germline CDR1 reads SGHTA; CDR2 reads FQGNSA. J was trimmed by 0 bases and V by 1 base; bases with no gene match: 14. The CDR3 totals 19 residues. The receptor comes from a male patient between 18 and 35 years old who had an allogeneic stem cell transplant from a related donor, so the T cells may come from the graft donor. Some clones in this sample may be carry-over from other donors' samples. This rearrangement joins TRBV7-2 to TRBJ2-5; TRBD2 matches 7 bases. The input for sequencing was PBMCs, taken 100 days after allogeneic stem cell transplant. CDR3 sequence (DNA): TGTGCCAGCAGCTTAGGGTATTTCCCGACTAGCAGGAACCAAGAGACCCAGTACTTC. It yields the protein CASSLGYFPTSRNQETQYF.